The 27 T cell receptor beta chains in this list originate from one sample, sequenced in a study of blood T cell repertoires in COVID-19 (dated by TCRdb to about 2020). Library preparation used the immunoSEQ multiplex PCR assay. TCRdb retrieved this table from immuneACCESS and kept in-frame rearrangements only. Not all clones are present; in checked studies, unresolved V genes account for under half, and no reason is known for the remainder. The sample table holds approximately 59,000 clones, of which 81% were seen once. The leading ten clones occupy around 16% of the sample. The sequenced sample was peripheral blood. The receptors here all came from a man aged 80 or over with acute or convalescent COVID-19.

The chain combines TRBV10-3 with TRBJ2-3; no definite D call. The CDR3 has 14 residues. V was cut by 6 bases and J by 2 bases, with 12 bases left in between. Germline V lookup: CDR1 ENHRY, CDR2 SYGVKD. The CDR3 DNA sequence: TGTGCCATCAGGGCCGCCGCGGACACAGATACGCAGTATTTT. Encoded protein: CAIRAAADTDTQYF.

The rearrangement joins TRBV7-2 to TRBJ1-2, with TRBD1 matching 9 bases. Germline trimming cut 4 bases from V and 8 bases from J; bases unmatched to any gene: 8. The CDR3 has 14 amino acids. In germline, CDR1 is SGHTA, CDR2 FQGNSA. CDR3 bases: TGTGCCAGCAGCTACGGGACAGGGCTCCGGGGCTACACCTTC. It encodes CASSYGTGLRGYTF. The whole variable domain, filled in from reference TRBV7-2 and TRBJ1-2, reads GAGVSQSPSNKVTEKGKDVELRCDPISGHTALYWYRQSLGQGLEFLIYFQGNSAPDKSGLPSDRFSAERTGGSVSTLTIQRTQQEDSAVYLCASSYGTGLRGYTFGSGTRLTVV.

The chain is built from TRBV4-3 and TRBJ2-3, with 9 nucleotides matching TRBD2. The germline V gene has CDR1 LGHNA and CDR2 YSLEER. CDR3 length: 15 amino acids. V lost 5 bases and J lost 6; bases outside the gene matches: 9. CDR3 bases: TGCGCCAGCAGCTCGCGGGGGGGGGCGTTGGATACGCAGTATTTT. It is translated as CASSSRGGALDTQYF.

This chain connects TRBV4-1 to TRBJ2-3; 11 nucleotides line up with TRBD2. V dropped 4 bases and J dropped 2; count of bases not matched to a gene: 17. Germline values: CDR1 MGHRA, CDR2 YSYEKL. The CDR3 has 20 residues. The CDR3 DNA follows: TGCGCCAGCAGCCGCCGGGGAGCAGAGCGACTAGCGGGGTTCACAGATACGCAGTATTTT. Translated, it gives CASSRRGAERLAGFTDTQYF.

The V and J genes are TRBV5-5 and TRBJ2-7; the match to TRBD2 covers 12 bases. The germline gives CDR1 SGHKS, CDR2 YYEKEE (reference sequence). The CDR3 is made up of 15 amino acids. The V gene end was trimmed by 3 bases and the J gene end by 2 bases; junction bases not matched to a gene: 3. This CDR3 reads CASSSRTSGTYEQYF. Written as DNA, the CDR3 is TGTGCCAGCAGCTCACGGACTAGCGGGACCTACGAGCAGTACTTC.

As to this clone: At one end the junction does not follow the germline gene, possibly because of a read error. The chain is built from TRBV30 and TRBJ1-2; 8 positions agree with TRBD1. This CDR3 region has 13 residues. Germline CDR1 GTSNPN, CDR2 SVGIG (reference sequence). The CDR3 DNA reads TGTGCCTGGAGTGTAATAGGCAGGGGGCCGCCCTCCTTC. Protein: CAWSVIGRGPPSF.

The V call is TRBV4-2, the J call TRBJ2-5, with TRBD2 as a possible D gene (6 bases). Trimming stripped 0 bases from V and 5 bases from J, with 16 bases between. From germline, CDR1 is LGHNA and CDR2 YNFKEQ. This CDR3 spans 16 amino acids. CDR3 residues: CASSQDRDLAWETQYF. In DNA, the CDR3 is TGTGCCAGCAGCCAAGATCGGGACTTAGCCTGGGAGACCCAGTACTTC.

V gene TRBV30 combines with J gene TRBJ1-3, with D uncertain. CDR1 is GTSNPN, CDR2 SVGIG, per germline (reference sequence). The CDR3 is made up of 14 amino acids. V was clipped by 6 bases and J by 0 bases, with 12 bases between them. DNA of the CDR3: TGTGCCTGCGAGGTCCTATACTCTGGAAACACCATATATTTT. Translation: CACEVLYSGNTIYF.

The chain joins TRBV29-1 to TRBJ2-7; tentative D call: TRBD2 (5 bases). Germline CDR1 is SQVTM and CDR2 is ANQGSEA. Trimming stripped 5 bases from V and 3 bases from J, with 14 bases between. This CDR3 is built from 13 residues. The CDR3 sequence is CSVLRDLNYEQYF. CDR3 sequence (DNA): TGCAGCGTTCTCCGGGATCTTAACTACGAGCAGTACTTC.

This clone was found once. The chain recombines TRBV7-6 with TRBJ2-7, with TRBD1 matching 7 bases. The CDR3 covers 13 residues. Germline V lookup: CDR1 SGHVS, CDR2 FNYEAQ. With V trimmed by 4 bases and J by 2 bases, 2 bases remained unmatched. The CDR3 DNA sequence: TGTGCCAGCAGCTCAAGGGGGCCCTACGAGCAGTACTTC. Residues: CASSSRGPYEQYF.

This clone was picked up a small number of times. V usage is TRBV6-2 or TRBV6-3 and J usage is TRBJ1-2; a weak D match, TRBD1 (6 bases). Per germline, CDR1 MNHEY and CDR2 SVGEGT. CDR3 length equals 15 residues. The V end was cut by 0 bases, the J end by 2 bases, with 10 bases between. CDR3 sequence: CASSYSKQGNYGYTF. DNA of the CDR3: TGTGCCAGCAGTTACTCGAAACAGGGAAACTATGGCTACACCTTC.

V is TRBV18 and J is TRBJ1-5; TRBD1 matches 7 bases. V shed 5 bases, J shed 5 bases, and the junction held 3 bases outside the gene matches. The CDR3 is 13 amino acids. The germline gives CDR1 KGHSH, CDR2 LQKENI. The CDR3 sequence: CASSGQGDQPQHF. Written as DNA, the CDR3 is TGTGCCAGCTCAGGTCAGGGGGATCAGCCCCAGCATTTT. The variable domain in full, completed from reference TRBV18 and TRBJ1-5, reads NAGVMQNPRHLVRRRGQEARLRCSPMKGHSHVYWYRQLPEEGLKFMVYLQKENIIDESGMPKERFSAEFPKEGPSILRIQQVVRGDSAAYFCASSGQGDQPQHFGDGTRLSIL.

The rearrangement links TRBV28 to TRBJ2-7, with 12 bases fitting TRBD2. Germline V gives CDR1 MDHEN, CDR2 SYDVKM. The CDR3 has 15 amino acids. J was trimmed by 3 bases and V by 6 bases; bases with no gene match: 6. The CDR3 DNA follows: TGTGCCAGCAGCTTCGGACTAGCGGGAAACTACGAGCAGTACTTC. As protein: CASSFGLAGNYEQYF.

CDR3 nucleotides: TGTGCCAGCAGCCAAGTTAGCGGGAGCCCCCTTCCTAGCACAGATACGCAGTATTTT. Amino acids: CASSQVSGSPLPSTDTQYF. The gene calls are TRBV3-1 (or the pseudogene TRBV3-2) and TRBJ2-3; 9 positions agree with TRBD2. The CDR3 has 19 amino acids. Trimming took 1 base from V and 0 from J; bases not matched to a gene: 11. From germline, CDR1 is LGHDT and CDR2 YNNKEL (reference sequence).

This clone was observed a few times. The chain recombines TRBV28 with TRBJ2-5, with 11 bases that match TRBD2. The CDR3 sequence is 16 residues long. Unmatched junction bases numbered 14, after V lost 9 bases and J lost 5 bases. Germline CDR1 and CDR2: MDHEN and SYDVKM. Here the CDR3 reads CASHSISGRAWETQYF. DNA of the CDR3: TGTGCCAGTCATAGCATTAGCGGGAGGGCCTGGGAGACCCAGTACTTC.

J is TRBJ1-4 and V is TRBV4-2; D is possibly TRBD1 (5 bases). In germline, CDR1 is LGHNA, CDR2 YNFKEQ. Deletions cut 0 bases from V and 8 bases from J, with 19 bases between. The CDR3 sequence is 17 residues long. The CDR3 region has the DNA TGTGCCAGCAGCCAAGATAGGAGGGACGGCGACGGGGAAAAACTGTTTTTT. Translated: CASSQDRRDGDGEKLFF.

The chain uses TRBV24-1 and TRBJ2-3; D is undetermined. In germline, CDR1 is KGHDR, CDR2 SFDVKD. Trimming removed 3 bases at V and 4 bases at J, with 10 bases between. The CDR3 is 14 amino acids. The CDR3, as DNA: TGTGCCACCAGTGATCCAACCCGCGCAGATACGCAGTATTTT. It encodes CATSDPTRADTQYF.

This chain uses TRBV4-3 with TRBJ1-2; D might be TRBD1 (5 bases). Germline lookup yields CDR1 LGHNA and CDR2 YSLEER. V dropped 3 bases and J dropped 8 bases, with 19 bases sitting between them. This CDR3 is built from 15 residues. CDR3 loop: CASSHGGEGLGGYTF. The CDR3 DNA reads TGCGCCAGCAGCCACGGGGGTGAGGGGTTAGGGGGCTACACCTTC.

The chain couples TRBV5-6 to TRBJ2-7, with D perhaps matching TRBD1 (6 bases). The V end was cut by 4 bases, the J end by 3 bases, with 17 bases between. The CDR3 spans 15 residues. From germline, CDR1 is SGHDT and CDR2 YYEEEE. The CDR3 coding sequence is TGTGCCAGCAGCCCACCAAGAGGACAGATCTACGAGCAGTACTTC. This sequence encodes CASSPPRGQIYEQYF.

The rearrangement links TRBV7-3 to TRBJ2-3; TRBD2 matches 9 bases. Per the germline V gene, CDR1 is SGHTA and CDR2 is FQGTGA. CDR3 length: 17 amino acids. The trim removed 0 bases at V and 1 base at J, leaving 5 bases unmatched. For the CDR3, the DNA is TGTGCCAGCAGCTTAACCGCTAGCGGGGCAGGCACAGATACGCAGTATTTT. Translation: CASSLTASGAGTDTQYF.

The chain carries TRBV7-2 and TRBJ1-2, with D possibly matching TRBD1 (6 bases). The CDR3 spans 15 residues. V shed 5 bases and J shed 1 base, with 14 bases lying between them. Germline loops: CDR1 SGHTA, CDR2 FQGNSA. The CDR3 reads CASSGRQVNNYGYTF. The CDR3, as DNA: TGTGCCAGCAGCGGACGACAGGTTAATAACTATGGCTACACCTTC.

The rearrangement links TRBV28 to TRBJ1-1; D gene ambiguous. V lost 8 bases, J lost 3 bases, and 13 bases lay in between. CDR1 and CDR2 from the germline V gene are MDHEN and SYDVKM. The CDR3 spans 13 residues. The CDR3 reads CASEEVEDTEAFF. DNA of the CDR3: TGTGCCAGCGAGGAGGTAGAGGACACTGAAGCTTTCTTT.

This clone was observed a handful of times. The rearrangement uses TRBV9 and TRBJ2-1, with D possibly TRBD1 on 5 matching bases. The CDR3 sequence is 14 residues long. The germline CDR1 and CDR2 sequences are SGDLS and YYNGEE. V lost 4 bases, J lost 2 bases, and 10 bases lay in between. CDR3 sequence: CASSKTDTYNEQFF. For the CDR3, the DNA is TGTGCCAGCAGCAAGACAGACACCTACAATGAGCAGTTCTTC.

The chain employs TRBV6-5 and TRBJ1-2, with D possibly TRBD1 on 5 matching bases. CDR3 length: 13 residues. The germline CDR1 and CDR2 sequences are MNHEY and SVGAGI. Trimming removed 8 bases from V and 6 bases from J, with 16 bases in between. As DNA, the CDR3 is TGTGCCAGCTTGGGGGAGGGCCTCCATGGCTACACCTTC. It codes for CASLGEGLHGYTF.

In this sample, this clone turned up a few times. The chain uses TRBV5-8 and TRBJ2-7, with D possibly matching TRBD1 (5 bases). Germline V gene lookup returns CDR1 SGHTS and CDR2 YDEGEE. V was trimmed by 3 bases and J by 4 bases, leaving 8 bases between them. This CDR3 is built from 12 residues. CDR3 DNA sequence: TGTGCCAGCAGCTGGACACGATACGAGCAGTACTTC. Translation: CASSWTRYEQYF.

This chain connects TRBV5-6 to TRBJ2-7; D is perhaps TRBD2 (6 bases). CDR1 is SGHDT, CDR2 YYEEEE, per germline. The CDR3 length is 12 residues. V shed 4 bases and J shed 6 bases, with 11 bases lying between them. The CDR3 bases are TGTGCCAGCAGCCCGCGGGACCTCGAGCAGTACTTC. Translating it yields CASSPRDLEQYF.

V gene TRBV5-4 combines with J gene TRBJ1-2, with D possibly TRBD1 on 6 matching bases. The CDR3 extends over 13 amino acids. The germline V gene encodes CDR1 SGHNT and CDR2 YYREEE (reference sequence). Trimming cost V 0 bases and J 7 bases, with 10 bases left between them. The CDR3 DNA sequence: TGTGCCAGCAGCTTGGTCGGACAGTTTGGCTACACCTTC. This gives the protein CASSLVGQFGYTF.